The TCR beta chain under discussion was sequenced for a study of cytomegalovirus exposure and HLA in healthy donors. PCR employed 60 Vbeta and 13 Jbeta primers. The data were produced by immunoSEQ multiplex PCR, yet TCRdb's version contains in-frame clones alone and is incomplete. The sample includes 150,000 to 200,000 clones. Overall study findings and caveats: Reports showed the classifier diagnosing cytomegalovirus status with high specificity and sensitivity.

In regard to this clone: The antigen is not known.

The TCR sequence derives from a woman between 18 and 29 years old in good health and CMV-seropositive. Sequenced input: PBMCs.

In DNA, the CDR3 is TGCGCCAGCAGTTTTAGGTGGGGACATCGGAACACTGAAGCTTTCTTT. It encodes CASSFRWGHRNTEAFF. The chain combines TRBV5-1 with TRBJ1-1; TRBD1 might be the D (6 bases). The germline V gene encodes CDR1 SGHRS and CDR2 YFSETQ. The CDR3 covers 16 residues. V lost 5 bases to trimming and J lost 1 base, with 18 bases between them.